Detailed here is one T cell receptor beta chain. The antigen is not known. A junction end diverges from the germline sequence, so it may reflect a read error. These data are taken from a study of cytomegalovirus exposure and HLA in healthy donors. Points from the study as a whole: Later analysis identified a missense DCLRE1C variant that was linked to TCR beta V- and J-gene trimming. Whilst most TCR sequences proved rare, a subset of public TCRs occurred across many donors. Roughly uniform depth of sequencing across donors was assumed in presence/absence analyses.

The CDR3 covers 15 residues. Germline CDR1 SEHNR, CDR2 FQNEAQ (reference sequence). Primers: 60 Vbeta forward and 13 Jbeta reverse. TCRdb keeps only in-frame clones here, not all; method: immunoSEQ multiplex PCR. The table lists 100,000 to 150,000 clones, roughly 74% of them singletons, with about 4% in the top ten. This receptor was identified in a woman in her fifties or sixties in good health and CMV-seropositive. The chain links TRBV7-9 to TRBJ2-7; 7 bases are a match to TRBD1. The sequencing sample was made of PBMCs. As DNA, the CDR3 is TGTTCCAGCAGCTTCGAGCAGGGGGTACAGGACGAGCAGTACTTC. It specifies CSSSFEQGVQDEQYF.